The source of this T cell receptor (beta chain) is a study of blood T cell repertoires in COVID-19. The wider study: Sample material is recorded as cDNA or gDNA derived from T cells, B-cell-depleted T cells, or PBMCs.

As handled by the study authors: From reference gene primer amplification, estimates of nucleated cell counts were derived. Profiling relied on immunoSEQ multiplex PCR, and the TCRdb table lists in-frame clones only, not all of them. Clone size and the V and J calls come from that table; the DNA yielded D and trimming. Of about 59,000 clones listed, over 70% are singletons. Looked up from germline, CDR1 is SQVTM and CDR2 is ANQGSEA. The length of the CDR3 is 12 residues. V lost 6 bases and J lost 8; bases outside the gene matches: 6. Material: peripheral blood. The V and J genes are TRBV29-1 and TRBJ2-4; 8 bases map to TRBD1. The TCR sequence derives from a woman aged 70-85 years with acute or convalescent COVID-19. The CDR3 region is CSVRQGMDIQYF. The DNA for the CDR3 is TGCAGCGTAAGACAGGGGATGGACATTCAGTACTTC. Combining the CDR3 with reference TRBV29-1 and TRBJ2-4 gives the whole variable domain SAVISQKPSRDICQRGTSLTIQCQVDSQVTMMFWYRQQPGQSLTLIATANQGSEATYESGFVIDKFPISRPNLTFSTLTVSNMSPEDSSIYLCSVRQGMDIQYFGAGTRLSVL.